This entry lists 4 T cell receptor beta chains sequenced from one sample in a study of T cells in Graves' hyperthyroidism and ophthalmopathy. There were TCR beta CDR3 regions amplified from RNA transcripts. A first-round RT-PCR of the TCR CDR3 used the HTBI primer set. One entry per CDR3 protein results from TCRdb running MiXCR on the multiplex PCR reads. Of approximately 330,000 distinct CDR3 sequences listed, over 20% are singletons. Sample: blood. All receptors derive from a woman aged 45-60 years with Graves' hyperthyroidism.

The table lists this clonotype with a few counts. The chain joins TRBV6-1 to TRBJ2-5; unclear D gene. The CDR3 is 16 amino acids. Trimming removed 2 bases from V and 3 bases from J, with 16 bases in between. The germline gives CDR1 MNHNS, CDR2 SASEGT. CDR3 nucleotides: TGTGCCAGCAGTGAAATTGTGGCGGAAGGAAAAGAGACCCAGTACTTC. Translating it yields CASSEIVAEGKETQYF.

The J gene is TRBJ1-1, the V gene TRBV27, with TRBD1 as a possible D gene (6 bases). Per the germline V gene, CDR1 is MNHEY and CDR2 is SMNVEV (reference sequence). The CDR3 has 16 residues. V shed 5 bases and J shed 6 bases, with 22 bases lying between them. CDR3 in DNA: TGTGCCAGCAGTGACTCCTATGGGGGGGCGAGAGCTGAAGCTTTCTTT. Translating it yields CASSDSYGGARAEAFF.

This clonotype was seen at least ten times. The J gene is TRBJ2-2, the V gene TRBV7-9, with D maybe TRBD2 (7 bases). The germline CDR1 and CDR2 sequences are SEHNR and FQNEAQ (reference sequence). V gave up 3 bases and J gave up 7 bases, with 15 bases separating them. The CDR3 length is 15 residues. This CDR3 reads CASSLNAGAIGELFF. In DNA, the CDR3 is TGTGCCAGCAGCTTGAATGCGGGGGCGATCGGGGAGCTGTTTTTT.

This clonotype showed up many times. J is TRBJ2-2 and V is TRBV7-2; either TRBD1 or TRBD2 may supply D (5 bases each). Germline assignment: CDR1 SGHTA and CDR2 FQGNSA. The length of the CDR3 is 15 residues. Trimming left V 6 bases short and J 0 bases short, with 11 bases between. In DNA, the CDR3 is TGTGCCAGCAGACGGGACCCAACGAACACCGGGGAGCTGTTTTTT. Its protein product is CASRRDPTNTGELFF.